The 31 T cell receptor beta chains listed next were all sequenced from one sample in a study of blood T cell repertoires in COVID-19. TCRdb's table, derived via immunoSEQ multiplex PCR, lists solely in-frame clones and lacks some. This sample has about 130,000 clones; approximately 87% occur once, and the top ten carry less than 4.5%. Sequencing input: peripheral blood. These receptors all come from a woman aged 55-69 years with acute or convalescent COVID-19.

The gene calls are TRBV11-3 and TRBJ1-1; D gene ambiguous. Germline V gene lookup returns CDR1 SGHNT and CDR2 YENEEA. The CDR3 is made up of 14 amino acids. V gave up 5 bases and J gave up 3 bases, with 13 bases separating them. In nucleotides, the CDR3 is TGTGCCAGCAGCCCTCCCGAGGGTCACACTGAAGCTTTCTTT. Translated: CASSPPEGHTEAFF.

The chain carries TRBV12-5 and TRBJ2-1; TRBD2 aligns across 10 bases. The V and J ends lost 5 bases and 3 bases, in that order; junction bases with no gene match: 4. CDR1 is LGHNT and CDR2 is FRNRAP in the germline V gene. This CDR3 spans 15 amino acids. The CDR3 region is CASGQLAGLYNEQFF. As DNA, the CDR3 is TGTGCTAGTGGTCAACTAGCGGGGCTCTACAATGAGCAGTTCTTC.

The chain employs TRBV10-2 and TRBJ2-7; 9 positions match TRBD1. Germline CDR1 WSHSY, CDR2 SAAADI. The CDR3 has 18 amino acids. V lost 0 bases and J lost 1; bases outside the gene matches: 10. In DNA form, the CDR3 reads TGCGCCAGCAGTGAGTCATACCGGGACAGGGACGGATCCTACGAGCAGTACTTC. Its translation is CASSESYRDRDGSYEQYF.

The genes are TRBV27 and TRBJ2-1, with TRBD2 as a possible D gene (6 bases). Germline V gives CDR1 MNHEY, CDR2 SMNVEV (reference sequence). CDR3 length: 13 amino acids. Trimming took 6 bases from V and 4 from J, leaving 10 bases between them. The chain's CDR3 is CASRGDFYNEQFF. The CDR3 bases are TGTGCCAGCAGGGGGGACTTTTACAATGAGCAGTTCTTC.

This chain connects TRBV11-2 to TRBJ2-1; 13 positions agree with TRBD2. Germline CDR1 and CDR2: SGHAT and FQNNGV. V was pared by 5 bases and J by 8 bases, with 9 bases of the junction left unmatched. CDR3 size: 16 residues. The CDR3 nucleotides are TGTGCCAGCAGCCTATACACCGGACTAGCGGGAGATGAGCAGTTCTTC. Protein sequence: CASSLYTGLAGDEQFF.

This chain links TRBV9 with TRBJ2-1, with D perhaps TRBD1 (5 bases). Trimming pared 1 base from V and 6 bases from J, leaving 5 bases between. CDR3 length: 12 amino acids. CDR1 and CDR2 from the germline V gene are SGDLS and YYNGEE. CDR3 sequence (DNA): TGTGCCAGCAGCGTACAGGGCAATGAGCAGTTCTTC. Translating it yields CASSVQGNEQFF. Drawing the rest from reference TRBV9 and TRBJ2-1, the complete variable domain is DSGVTQTPKHLITATGQRVTLRCSPRSGDLSVYWYQQSLDQGLQFLIQYYNGEERAKGNILERFSAQQFPDLHSELNLSSLELGDSALYFCASSVQGNEQFFGPGTRLTVL.

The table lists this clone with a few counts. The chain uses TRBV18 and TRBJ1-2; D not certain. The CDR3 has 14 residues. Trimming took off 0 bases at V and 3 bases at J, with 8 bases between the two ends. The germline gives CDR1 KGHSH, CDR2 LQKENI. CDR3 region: CASSPPSGDYGYTF. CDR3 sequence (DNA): TGTGCCAGCTCACCACCGTCAGGCGACTATGGCTACACCTTC.

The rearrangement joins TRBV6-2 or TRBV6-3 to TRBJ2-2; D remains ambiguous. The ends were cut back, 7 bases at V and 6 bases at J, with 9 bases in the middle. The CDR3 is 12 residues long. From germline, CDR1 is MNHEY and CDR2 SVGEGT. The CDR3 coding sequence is TGTGCCAGCACCCCCGGGTCCGGGGAGCTGTTTTTT. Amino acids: CASTPGSGELFF.

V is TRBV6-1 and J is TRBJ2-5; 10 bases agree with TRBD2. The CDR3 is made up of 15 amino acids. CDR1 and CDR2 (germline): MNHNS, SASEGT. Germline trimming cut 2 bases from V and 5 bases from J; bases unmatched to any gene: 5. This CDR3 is CASSELAGVGETQYF. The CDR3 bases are TGTGCCAGCAGTGAACTAGCGGGAGTTGGGGAGACCCAGTACTTC.

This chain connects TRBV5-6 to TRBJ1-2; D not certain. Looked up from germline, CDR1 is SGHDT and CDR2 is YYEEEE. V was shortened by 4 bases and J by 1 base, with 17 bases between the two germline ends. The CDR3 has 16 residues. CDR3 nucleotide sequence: TGTGCCAGCAGCCCTCAGGTGGAACAGTTTAACTATGGCTACACCTTC. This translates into CASSPQVEQFNYGYTF.

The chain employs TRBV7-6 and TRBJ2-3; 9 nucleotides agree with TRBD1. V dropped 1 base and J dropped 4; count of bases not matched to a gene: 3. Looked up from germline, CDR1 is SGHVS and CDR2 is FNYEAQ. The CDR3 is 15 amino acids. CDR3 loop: CASSLGTGVADTQYF. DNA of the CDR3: TGTGCCAGCAGCTTAGGGACAGGGGTGGCAGATACGCAGTATTTT.

The CDR3: CASSSGANSYNSPLHF. The CDR3 nucleotides read TGTGCCAGCAGCTCGGGTGCGAACTCCTATAATTCACCCCTCCACTTT. The chain uses TRBV28 and TRBJ1-6; unclear D gene. Trimming stripped 6 bases from V and 0 bases from J, with 12 bases between. This CDR3 has 16 amino acids. Per the germline V gene, CDR1 is MDHEN and CDR2 is SYDVKM.

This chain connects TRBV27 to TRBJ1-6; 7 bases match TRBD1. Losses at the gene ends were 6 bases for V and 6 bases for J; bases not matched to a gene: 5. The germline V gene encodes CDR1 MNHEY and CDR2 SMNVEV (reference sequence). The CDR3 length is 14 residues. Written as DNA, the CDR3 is TGTGCCAGCAGCAAGACAGGGCTTAATTCACCCCTCCACTTT. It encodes CASSKTGLNSPLHF.

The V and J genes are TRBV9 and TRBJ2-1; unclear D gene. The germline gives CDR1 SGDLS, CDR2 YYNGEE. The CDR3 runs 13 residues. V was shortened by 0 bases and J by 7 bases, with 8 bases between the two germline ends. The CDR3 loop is CASSVGYGNEQFF. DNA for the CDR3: TGTGCCAGCAGCGTAGGCTACGGGAATGAGCAGTTCTTC.

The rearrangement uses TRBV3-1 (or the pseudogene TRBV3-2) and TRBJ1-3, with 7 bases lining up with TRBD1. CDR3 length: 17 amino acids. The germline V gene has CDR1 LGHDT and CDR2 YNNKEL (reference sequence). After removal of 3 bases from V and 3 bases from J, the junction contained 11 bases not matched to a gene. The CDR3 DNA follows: TGTGCCAGCAGCCAGAGACTACAGGGGCGGATTGGAAACACCATATATTTT. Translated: CASSQRLQGRIGNTIYF.

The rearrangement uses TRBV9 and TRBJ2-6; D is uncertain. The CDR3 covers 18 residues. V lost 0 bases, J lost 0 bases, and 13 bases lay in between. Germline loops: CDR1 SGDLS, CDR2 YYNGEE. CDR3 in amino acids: CASSVDPGLYSGANVLTF. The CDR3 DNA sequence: TGTGCCAGCAGCGTAGATCCAGGCCTCTACTCTGGGGCCAACGTCCTGACTTTC.

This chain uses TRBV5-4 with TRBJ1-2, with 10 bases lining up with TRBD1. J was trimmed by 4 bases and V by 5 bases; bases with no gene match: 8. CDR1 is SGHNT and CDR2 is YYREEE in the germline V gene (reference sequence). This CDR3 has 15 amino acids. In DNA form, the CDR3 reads TGTGCCAGCAGACCAGGACAGGGGGTGGTCTATGGCTACACCTTC. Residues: CASRPGQGVVYGYTF.

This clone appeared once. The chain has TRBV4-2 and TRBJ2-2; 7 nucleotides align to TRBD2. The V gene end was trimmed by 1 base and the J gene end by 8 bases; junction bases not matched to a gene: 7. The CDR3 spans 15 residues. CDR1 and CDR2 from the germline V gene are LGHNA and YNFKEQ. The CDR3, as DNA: TGTGCCAGCAGCCAAGTCAGACTAGCAATGGGGGAGCTGTTTTTT. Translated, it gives CASSQVRLAMGELFF.

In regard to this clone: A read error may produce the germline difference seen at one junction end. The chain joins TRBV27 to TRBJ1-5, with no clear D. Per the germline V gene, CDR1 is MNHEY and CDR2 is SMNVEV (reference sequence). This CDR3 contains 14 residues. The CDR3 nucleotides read TGTGCCACCAGTACTATGGCGGGCAGTCAGCCCCAGCATTTT. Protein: CATSTMAGSQPQHF.

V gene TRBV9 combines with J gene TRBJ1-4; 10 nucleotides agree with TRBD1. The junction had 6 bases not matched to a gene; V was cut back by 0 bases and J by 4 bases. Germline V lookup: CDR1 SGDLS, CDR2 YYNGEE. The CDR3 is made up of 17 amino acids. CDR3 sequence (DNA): TGTGCCAGCAGCGTAGCGGGACAGGGGTTGTTTAATGAAAAACTGTTTTTT. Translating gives CASSVAGQGLFNEKLFF.

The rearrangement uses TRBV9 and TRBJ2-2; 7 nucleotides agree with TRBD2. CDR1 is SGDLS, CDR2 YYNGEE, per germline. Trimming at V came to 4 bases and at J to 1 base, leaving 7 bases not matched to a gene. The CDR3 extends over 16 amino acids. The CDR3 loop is CASSPEASGNTGELFF. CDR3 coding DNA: TGTGCCAGCAGCCCAGAGGCTAGCGGGAACACCGGGGAGCTGTTTTTT.

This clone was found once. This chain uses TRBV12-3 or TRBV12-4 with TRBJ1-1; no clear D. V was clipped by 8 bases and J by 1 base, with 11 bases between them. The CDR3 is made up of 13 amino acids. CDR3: CASLLAENTEAFF. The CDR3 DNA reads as TGTGCCAGCCTTTTGGCGGAGAACACTGAAGCTTTCTTT.

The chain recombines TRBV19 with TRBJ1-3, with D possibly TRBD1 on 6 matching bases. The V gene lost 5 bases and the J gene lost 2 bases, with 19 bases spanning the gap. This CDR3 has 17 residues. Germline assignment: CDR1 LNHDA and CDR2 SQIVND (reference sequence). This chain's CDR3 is CASSESTGGQAGNTIYF. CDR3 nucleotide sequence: TGTGCCAGTAGTGAGAGTACCGGGGGGCAGGCTGGAAACACCATATATTTT.

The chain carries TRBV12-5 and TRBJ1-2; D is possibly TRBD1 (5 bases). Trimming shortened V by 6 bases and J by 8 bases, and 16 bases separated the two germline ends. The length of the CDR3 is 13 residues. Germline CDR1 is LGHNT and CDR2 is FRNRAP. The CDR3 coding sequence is TGTGCTAGTGGCCAAGGGCAGGGTCAGGGCTACACCTTC. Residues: CASGQGQGQGYTF.

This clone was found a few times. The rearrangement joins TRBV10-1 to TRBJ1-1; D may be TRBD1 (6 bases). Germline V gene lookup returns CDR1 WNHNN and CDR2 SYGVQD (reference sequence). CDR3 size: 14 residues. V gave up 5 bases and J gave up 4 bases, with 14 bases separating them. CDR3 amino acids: CASSYYKGGTEAFF. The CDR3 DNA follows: TGCGCCAGCAGTTATTACAAAGGGGGCACTGAAGCTTTCTTT.

As DNA, the CDR3 is TGTGCCACCAGTGATTCAGGACTAGCGGGAGCTTGGGATACGCAGTATTTT. This codes for CATSDSGLAGAWDTQYF. The V gene is TRBV24-1, the J gene TRBJ2-3; 13 bases map to TRBD2. CDR1 is KGHDR and CDR2 is SFDVKD in the germline V gene. Unmatched junction bases numbered 7, after V lost 2 bases and J lost 6 bases. This CDR3 spans 17 amino acids.

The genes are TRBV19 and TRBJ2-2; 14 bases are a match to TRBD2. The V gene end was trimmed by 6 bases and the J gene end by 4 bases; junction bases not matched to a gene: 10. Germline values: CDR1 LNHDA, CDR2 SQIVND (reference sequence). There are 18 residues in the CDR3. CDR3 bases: TGTGCCAGTAGCCTTTTGACTAGCGGGAGGGTCGGCACCGGGGAGCTGTTTTTT. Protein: CASSLLTSGRVGTGELFF. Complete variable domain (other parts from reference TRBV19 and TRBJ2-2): DGGITQSPKYLFRKEGQNVTLSCEQNLNHDAMYWYRQDPGQGLRLIYYSQIVNDFQKGDIAEGYSVSREKKESFPLTVTSAQKNPTAFYLCASSLLTSGRVGTGELFFGEGSRLTVL.

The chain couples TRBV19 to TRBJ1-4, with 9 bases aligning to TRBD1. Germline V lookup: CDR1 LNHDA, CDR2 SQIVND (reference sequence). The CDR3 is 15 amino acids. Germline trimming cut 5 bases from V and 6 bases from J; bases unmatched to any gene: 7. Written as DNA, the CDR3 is TGTGCCAGTAGTTCGATGACAGGGGGAGATGAAAAACTGTTTTTT. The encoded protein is CASSSMTGGDEKLFF.

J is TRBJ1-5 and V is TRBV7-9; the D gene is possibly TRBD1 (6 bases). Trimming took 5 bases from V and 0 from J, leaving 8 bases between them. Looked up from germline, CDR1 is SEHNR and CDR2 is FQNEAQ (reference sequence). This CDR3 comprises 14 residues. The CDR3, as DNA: TGTGCCAGCAGCGCGGACAGTAGCAATCAGCCCCAGCATTTT. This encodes CASSADSSNQPQHF. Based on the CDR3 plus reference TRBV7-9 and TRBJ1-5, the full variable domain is DTGVSQNPRHKITKRGQNVTFRCDPISEHNRLYWYRQTLGQGPEFLTYFQNEAQLEKSRLLSDRFSAERPKGSFSTLEIQRTEQGDSAMYLCASSADSSNQPQHFGDGTRLSIL.

DNA for the CDR3: TGTGCCAGCAGTGAAGCCCCGGGACAGAGAAGCAATCAGCCCCAGCATTTT. Residues: CASSEAPGQRSNQPQHF. V is TRBV6-1 and J is TRBJ1-5; 7 bases agree with TRBD1. V shed 0 bases, J shed 1 base, and the junction held 6 bases outside the gene matches. The CDR3 totals 17 residues. CDR1 MNHNS and CDR2 SASEGT come from the germline V gene.

The CDR3 loop is CAIGTGGRYGYTF. CDR3 sequence (DNA): TGTGCCATCGGGACAGGGGGCCGTTATGGCTACACCTTC. The V and J genes are TRBV10-3 and TRBJ1-2; TRBD1 aligns across 12 bases. This CDR3 is built from 13 residues. Per the germline V gene, CDR1 is ENHRY and CDR2 is SYGVKD. V was clipped by 8 bases and J by 5 bases; unmatched bases: 3.